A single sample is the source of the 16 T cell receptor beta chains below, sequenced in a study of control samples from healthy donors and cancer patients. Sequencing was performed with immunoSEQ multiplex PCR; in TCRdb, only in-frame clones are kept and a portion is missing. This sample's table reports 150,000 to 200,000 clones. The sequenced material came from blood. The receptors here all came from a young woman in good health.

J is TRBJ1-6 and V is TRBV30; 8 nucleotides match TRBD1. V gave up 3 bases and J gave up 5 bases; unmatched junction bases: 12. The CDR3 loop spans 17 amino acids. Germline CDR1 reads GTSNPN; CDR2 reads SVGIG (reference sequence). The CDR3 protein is CAWRTGVWTVNNSPLHF. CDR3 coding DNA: TGTGCCTGGAGGACAGGGGTCTGGACAGTAAATAATTCACCCCTCCACTTT.

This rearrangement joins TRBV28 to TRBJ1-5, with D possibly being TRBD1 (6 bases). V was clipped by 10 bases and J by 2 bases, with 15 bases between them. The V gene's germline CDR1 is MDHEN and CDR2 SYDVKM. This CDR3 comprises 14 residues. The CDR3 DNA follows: TGTGCCATCAAGTCCGGGGGGCGCAATCAGCCCCAGCATTTT. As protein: CAIKSGGRNQPQHF.

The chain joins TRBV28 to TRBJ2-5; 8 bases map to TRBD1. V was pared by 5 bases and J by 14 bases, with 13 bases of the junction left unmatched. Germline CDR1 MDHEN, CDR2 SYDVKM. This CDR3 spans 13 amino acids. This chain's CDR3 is CASSLDRETGLYF. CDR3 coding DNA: TGTGCCAGCAGTCTGGACAGGGAGACTGGGTTATACTTC.

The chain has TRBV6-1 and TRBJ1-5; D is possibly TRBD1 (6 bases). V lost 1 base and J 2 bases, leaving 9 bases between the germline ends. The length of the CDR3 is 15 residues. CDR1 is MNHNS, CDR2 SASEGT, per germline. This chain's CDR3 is CASSEGGAGNQPQHF. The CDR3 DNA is TGTGCCAGCAGTGAAGGGGGGGCTGGCAATCAGCCCCAGCATTTT.

CDR3 sequence reads: CASSQDMSYTEAFF. As DNA, the CDR3 is TGCGCCAGCAGCCAAGATATGAGTTACACTGAAGCTTTCTTT. The rearrangement uses TRBV4-3 and TRBJ1-1; no clear D gene. The V end was cut by 0 bases, the J end by 3 bases, with 8 bases between. Germline assignment: CDR1 LGHNA and CDR2 YSLEER. The CDR3 runs 14 residues.

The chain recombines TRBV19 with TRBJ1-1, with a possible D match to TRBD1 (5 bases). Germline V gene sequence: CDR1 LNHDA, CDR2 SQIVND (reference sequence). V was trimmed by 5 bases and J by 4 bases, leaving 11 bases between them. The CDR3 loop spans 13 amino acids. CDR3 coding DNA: TGTGCCAGTAGTCCGCGGGGGAGCACTGAAGCTTTCTTT. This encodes CASSPRGSTEAFF.

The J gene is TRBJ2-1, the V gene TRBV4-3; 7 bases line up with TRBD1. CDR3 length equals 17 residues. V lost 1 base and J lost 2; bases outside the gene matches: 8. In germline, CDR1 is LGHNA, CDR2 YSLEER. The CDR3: CASSQVRQGNTYNEQFF. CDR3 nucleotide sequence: TGCGCCAGCAGCCAAGTCAGACAGGGAAATACCTACAATGAGCAGTTCTTC.

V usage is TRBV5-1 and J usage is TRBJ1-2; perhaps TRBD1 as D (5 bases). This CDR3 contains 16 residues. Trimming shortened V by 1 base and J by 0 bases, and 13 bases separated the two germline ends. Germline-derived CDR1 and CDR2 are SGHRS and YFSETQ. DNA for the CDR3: TGCGCCAGCAGCTTGATTTCGGGGGAAGCTAACTATGGCTACACCTTC. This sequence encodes CASSLISGEANYGYTF.

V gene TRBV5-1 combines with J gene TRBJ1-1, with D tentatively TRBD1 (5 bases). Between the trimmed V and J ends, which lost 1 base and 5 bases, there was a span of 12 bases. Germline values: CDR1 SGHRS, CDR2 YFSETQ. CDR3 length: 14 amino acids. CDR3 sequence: CASSLSWGITEAFF. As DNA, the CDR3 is TGCGCCAGCAGCTTGTCGTGGGGGATTACTGAAGCTTTCTTT.

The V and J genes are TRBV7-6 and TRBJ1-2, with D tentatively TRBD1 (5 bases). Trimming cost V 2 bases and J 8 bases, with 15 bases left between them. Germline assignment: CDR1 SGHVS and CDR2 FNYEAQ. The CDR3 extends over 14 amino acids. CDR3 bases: TGTGCCAGCAGCTTAACCAACTCTCAGGGCGGCTACACCTTC. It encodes CASSLTNSQGGYTF.

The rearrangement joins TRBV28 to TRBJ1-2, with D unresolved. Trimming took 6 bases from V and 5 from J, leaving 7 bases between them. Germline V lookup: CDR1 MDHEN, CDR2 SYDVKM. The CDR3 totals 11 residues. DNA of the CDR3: TGTGCCAGCAGACCGGAGTATGGCTACACCTTC. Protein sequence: CASRPEYGYTF.

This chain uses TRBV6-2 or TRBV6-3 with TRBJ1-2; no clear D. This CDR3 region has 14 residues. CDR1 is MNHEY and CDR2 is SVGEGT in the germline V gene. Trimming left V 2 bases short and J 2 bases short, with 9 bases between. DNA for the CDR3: TGTGCCAGCAGTTACCCGGTCCCAAACTATGGCTACACCTTC. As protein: CASSYPVPNYGYTF.

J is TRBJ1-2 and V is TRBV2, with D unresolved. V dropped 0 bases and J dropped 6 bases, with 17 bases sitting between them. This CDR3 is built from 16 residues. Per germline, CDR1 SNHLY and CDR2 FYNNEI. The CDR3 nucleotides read TGTGCCAGCAGTGAAGCGGGGTTGTCAGACCCGGATGGCTACACCTTC. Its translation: CASSEAGLSDPDGYTF.

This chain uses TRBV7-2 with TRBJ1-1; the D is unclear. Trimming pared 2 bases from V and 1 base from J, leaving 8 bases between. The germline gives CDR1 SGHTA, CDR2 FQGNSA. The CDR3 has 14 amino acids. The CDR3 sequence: CASSLWGANTEAFF. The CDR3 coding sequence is TGTGCCAGCAGCTTATGGGGAGCGAACACTGAAGCTTTCTTT.

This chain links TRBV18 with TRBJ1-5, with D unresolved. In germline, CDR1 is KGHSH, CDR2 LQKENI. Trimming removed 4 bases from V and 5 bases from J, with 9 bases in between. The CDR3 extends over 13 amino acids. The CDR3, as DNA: TGTGCCAGCTCACAAGCGTCCGATCAGCCCCAGCATTTT. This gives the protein CASSQASDQPQHF.

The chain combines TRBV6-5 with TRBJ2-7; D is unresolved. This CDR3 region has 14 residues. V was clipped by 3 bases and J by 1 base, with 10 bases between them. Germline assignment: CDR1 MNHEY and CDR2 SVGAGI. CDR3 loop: CASSYRFSSYEQYF. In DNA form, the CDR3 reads TGTGCCAGCAGTTATAGGTTCTCGTCCTACGAGCAGTACTTC.